The source of this T cell receptor beta chain is a study of OX40 agonist ivuxolimab in advanced cancers. As for the study in general: Earlier treatment with anti-PD-1, anti-PD-L1 or anti-CTLA-4 was permitted, and less than 50% had received some. Study-level results: More expanded clones were seen, on average, in CD8+ T cells than in CD4+.

CDR1 and CDR2 (germline): LNHNV, YYDKDF (reference sequence). This CDR3 region has 16 residues. Trimming took off 0 bases at V and 2 bases at J, with 14 bases between the two ends. Sequencing used immunoSEQ multiplex PCR; TCRdb keeps in-frame clones, though not all of them. This table holds tens of thousands of clones, more than 75% found once. As for this clone: Antigen specificity is unknown.

This clonotype was obtained from an adult with an advanced solid tumor such as melanoma, head and neck, liver or kidney cancer. The starting material was CD4+ or CD8+ T cells sorted from blood, obtained in a trial of the OX40 agonist ivuxolimab. The gene calls are TRBV15 and TRBJ2-7; tentative D call: TRBD1 (6 bases). CDR3 loop: CATSRDPNRVPYEQYF. In DNA form, the CDR3 reads TGTGCCACCAGCAGAGATCCGAACAGGGTCCCCTACGAGCAGTACTTC.